This T cell receptor (beta chain) was identified in a study of T cell responses to AZD1222 COVID-19 vaccine. The data were produced by immunoSEQ multiplex PCR, yet TCRdb's version contains in-frame clones alone and is incomplete. The sample lists 75,000 to 100,000 clones, 70% to 90% occurring once. This clone showed up just once. Its cognate antigen is unknown. General study results and limits: Clonal diversity may have been underestimated, and the donors were mostly white British, with more females than males. Spike was spanned by vaccine-associated CD4 TCRs, which were dominant at 160-218 and 743-854. Baseline serostatus was positive in only a handful of AZD1222 recipients.

The CDR3 runs to 14 residues. Trimming removed 6 bases at V and 4 bases at J, with 10 bases between. Germline V gene lookup returns CDR1 LNHDA and CDR2 SQIVND (reference sequence). The V and J genes are TRBV19 and TRBJ1-6, with D perhaps TRBD1 (5 bases). The input for sequencing was peripheral blood, taken on day 0 of AZD1222 vaccination. The source of this sequence is an adult in good health. The CDR3 here is CASRVGPYNSPLHF. CDR3 sequence (DNA): TGTGCCAGTAGGGTGGGACCTTATAATTCACCCCTCCACTTT.